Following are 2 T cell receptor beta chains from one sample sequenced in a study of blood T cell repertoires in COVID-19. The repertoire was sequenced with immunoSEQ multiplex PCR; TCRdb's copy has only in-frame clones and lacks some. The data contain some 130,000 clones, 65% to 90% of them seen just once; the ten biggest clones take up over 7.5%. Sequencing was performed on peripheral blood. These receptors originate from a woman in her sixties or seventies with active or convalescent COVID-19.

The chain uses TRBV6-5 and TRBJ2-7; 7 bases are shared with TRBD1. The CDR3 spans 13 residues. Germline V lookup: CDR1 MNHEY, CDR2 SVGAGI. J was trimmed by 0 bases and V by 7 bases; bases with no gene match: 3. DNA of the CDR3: TGTGCCAGCACCCAGGGGGTCTCCTACGAGCAGTACTTC. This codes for CASTQGVSYEQYF.

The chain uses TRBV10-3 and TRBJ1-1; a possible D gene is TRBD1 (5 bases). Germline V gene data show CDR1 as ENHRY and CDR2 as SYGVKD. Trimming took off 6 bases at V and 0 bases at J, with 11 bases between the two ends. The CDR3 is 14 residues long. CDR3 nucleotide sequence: TGTGCCATCAGAAGCAGACAGTTGAACACTGAAGCTTTCTTT. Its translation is CAIRSRQLNTEAFF.